The 2 T cell receptor beta chains reported below all come from one sample, sequenced in a study of preoperative IRX-2 immunotherapy in early breast cancer. Assay: immunoSEQ multiplex PCR; the TCRdb copy retains only in-frame clones and omits some. The sample includes more than 3,000 clones, approximately 62% of them seen just once. Stated treatment: preoperative locoregional IRX-2 cytokine immunotherapy. Material: tumor tissue, obtained before IRX-2 immunotherapy. These receptors originate from a human donor with breast cancer.

The rearrangement links TRBV12-5 to TRBJ2-7; TRBD2 might be the D (5 bases). Germline loops: CDR1 LGHNT, CDR2 FRNRAP. CDR3 size: 14 residues. The CDR3 loop is CASTSGIGPYEQYF. CDR3 nucleotide sequence: TGTGCCAGCACCTCCGGGATAGGACCTTACGAGCAGTACTTC.

The rearrangement links TRBV19 to TRBJ2-6, with D tentatively TRBD2 (6 bases). The CDR3 has 15 amino acids. V lost 7 bases and J lost 4, with 14 bases in between. Germline V gene sequence: CDR1 LNHDA, CDR2 SQIVND (reference sequence). CDR3 nucleotide sequence: TGTGCCAGTAAGGAAGGGGCGGGAGGGGCCAACGTCCTGACTTTC. Encoded protein: CASKEGAGGANVLTF.